This TCR beta chain derives from a study of blood T cell repertoires in COVID-19. Study overall: The United States, Italy and Spain supplied acute and convalescent COVID-19 samples. In each case, the material was cDNA or gDNA derived from T cells, B-cell-depleted T cells, or PBMCs.

The method was immunoSEQ multiplex PCR; TCRdb's version includes in-frame clones alone and lacks a portion of them. The table has about 380,000 clones, 88% seen once. What the recovered Cohort 3 donors had was two negative PCRs, clearance, or symptom resolution. Germline-derived CDR1 and CDR2 are LNHDA and SQIVND (reference sequence). This CDR3 has 13 residues. Trimming left V 5 bases short and J 2 bases short, with 8 bases between. V is TRBV19 and J is TRBJ2-3; possibly TRBD2 for D (6 bases). The receptor comes from a woman younger than 30 who had recovered from COVID-19. Sequencing input: PBMCs or T cells enriched from blood (not recorded which). The CDR3 reads CASSVGLTDTQYF. The CDR3 nucleotides are TGTGCCAGTAGTGTGGGACTCACAGATACGCAGTATTTT.